The following is a TCR beta chain sequence with its context. Its target is unknown. TCRdb's table, derived via immunoSEQ multiplex PCR, lists solely in-frame clones and lacks some. The data hold 200,000 to 300,000 clones, with less than 95% observed a single time. The source of the sample is a study of cytomegalovirus exposure and HLA in healthy donors. Looking at the study overall: The platform used for the 120 or so validation repertoires matched that of the roughly 720 first-cohort repertoires, a later analysis reported.

Study-level results: In the approximately 130 validation repertoires, a later analysis found that first-cohort TCR clusters tended to co-occur.

V lost 7 bases, J lost 2 bases, and 14 bases lay in between. The CDR3 is made up of 14 amino acids. CDR1 and CDR2 (germline): LNHDA, SQIVND (reference sequence). The receptor's source is a woman aged 30 to 39 in good health and CMV-seronegative. The rearrangement uses TRBV19 and TRBJ2-5; D may be TRBD1 (5 bases). The sequenced sample consisted of PBMCs. The CDR3: CASNHDSHQETQYF. The CDR3 DNA reads TGTGCCAGTAACCACGACAGTCATCAAGAGACCCAGTACTTC.